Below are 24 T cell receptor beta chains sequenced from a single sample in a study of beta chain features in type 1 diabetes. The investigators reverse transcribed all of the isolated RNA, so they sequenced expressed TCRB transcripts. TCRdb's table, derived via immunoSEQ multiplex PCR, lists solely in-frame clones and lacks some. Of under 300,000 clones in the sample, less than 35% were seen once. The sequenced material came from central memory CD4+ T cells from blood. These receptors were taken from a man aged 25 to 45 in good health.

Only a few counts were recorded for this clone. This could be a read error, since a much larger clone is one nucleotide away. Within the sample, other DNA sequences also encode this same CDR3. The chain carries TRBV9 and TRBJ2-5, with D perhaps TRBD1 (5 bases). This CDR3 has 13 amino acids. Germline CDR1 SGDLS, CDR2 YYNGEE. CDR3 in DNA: TGCGCCAGCAGCGCGGACATCCAAGAGACCCAGTACTTC. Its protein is CASSADIQETQYF.

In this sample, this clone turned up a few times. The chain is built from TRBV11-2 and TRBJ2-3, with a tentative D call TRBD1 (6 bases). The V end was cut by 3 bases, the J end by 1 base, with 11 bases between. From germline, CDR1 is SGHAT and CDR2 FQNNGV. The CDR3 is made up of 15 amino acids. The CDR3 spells CASSLIGQRTDTQYF. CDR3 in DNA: TGTGCCAGCAGCTTGATAGGACAGCGCACAGATACGCAGTATTTT.

Here the CDR3 DNA reads TGTGCCTGGAGAACGGCGGGAGTGTACGAGCAGTACTTC. Translation: CAWRTAGVYEQYF. The rearrangement links TRBV30 to TRBJ2-7, with 7 bases aligning to TRBD2. V shed 3 bases, J shed 4 bases, and the junction held 6 bases outside the gene matches. This CDR3 contains 13 residues. Germline V lookup: CDR1 GTSNPN, CDR2 SVGIG (reference sequence). Supplemented by reference TRBV30 and TRBJ2-7, the full variable domain reads SQTIHQWPATLVQPVGSPLSLECTVEGTSNPNLYWYRQAAGRGLQLLFYSVGIGQISSEVPQNLSASRPQDRQFILSSKKLLLSDSGFYLCAWRTAGVYEQYFGPGTRLTVT.

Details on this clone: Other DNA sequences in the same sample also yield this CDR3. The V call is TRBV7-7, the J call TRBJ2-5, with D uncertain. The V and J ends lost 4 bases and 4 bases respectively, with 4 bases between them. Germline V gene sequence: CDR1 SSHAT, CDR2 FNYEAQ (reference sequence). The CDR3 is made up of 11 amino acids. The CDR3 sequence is CASSSGETQYF. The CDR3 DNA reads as TGTGCCAGCAGCTCCGGAGAGACCCAGTACTTC.

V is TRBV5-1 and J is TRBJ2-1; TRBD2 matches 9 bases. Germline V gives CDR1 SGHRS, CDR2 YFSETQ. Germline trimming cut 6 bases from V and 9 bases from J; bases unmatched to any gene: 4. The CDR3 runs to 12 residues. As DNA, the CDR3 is TGCGCCAGCATGCGGGAGGGTACTGAGCAGTTCTTC. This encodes CASMREGTEQFF.

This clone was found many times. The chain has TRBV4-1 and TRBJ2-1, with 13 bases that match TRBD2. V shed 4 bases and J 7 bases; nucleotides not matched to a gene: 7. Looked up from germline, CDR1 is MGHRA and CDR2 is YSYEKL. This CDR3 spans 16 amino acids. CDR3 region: CASSPPLAGGLNEQFF. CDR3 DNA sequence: TGCGCCAGCAGCCCACCACTAGCGGGAGGGCTTAATGAGCAGTTCTTC.

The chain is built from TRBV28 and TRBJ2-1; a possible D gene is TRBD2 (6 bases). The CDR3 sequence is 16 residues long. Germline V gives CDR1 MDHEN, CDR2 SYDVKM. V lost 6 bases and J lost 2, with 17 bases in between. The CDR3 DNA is TGTGCCAGCAGCGGAGGGCCTGCCCCGGCCTACAATGAGCAGTTCTTC. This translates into CASSGGPAPAYNEQFF.

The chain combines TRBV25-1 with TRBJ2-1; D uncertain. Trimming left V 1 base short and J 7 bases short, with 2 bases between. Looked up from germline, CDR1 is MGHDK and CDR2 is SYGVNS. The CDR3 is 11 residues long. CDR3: CASSEFNEQFF. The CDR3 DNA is TGTGCCAGCAGTGAATTTAATGAGCAGTTCTTC.

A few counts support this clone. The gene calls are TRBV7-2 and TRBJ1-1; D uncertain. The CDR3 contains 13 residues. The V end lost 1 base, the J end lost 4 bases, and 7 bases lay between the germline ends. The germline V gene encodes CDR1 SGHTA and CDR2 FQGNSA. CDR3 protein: CASSLVSTTEAFF. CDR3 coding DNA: TGTGCCAGCAGCTTAGTGTCGACCACTGAAGCTTTCTTT.

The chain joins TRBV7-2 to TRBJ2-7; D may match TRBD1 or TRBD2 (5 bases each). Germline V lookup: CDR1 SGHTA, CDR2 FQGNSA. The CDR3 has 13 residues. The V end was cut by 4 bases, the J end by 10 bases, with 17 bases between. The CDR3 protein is CASSSPPGPLQYF. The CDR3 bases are TGTGCCAGCAGCTCCCCTCCGGGACCCCTCCAGTACTTC.

The CDR3 is CASRDSSEAFF. CDR3 DNA: TGTGCCAGCAGGGACAGTTCTGAAGCTTTCTTT. The V and J genes are TRBV9 and TRBJ1-1; maybe TRBD1 (6 bases). Germline loops: CDR1 SGDLS, CDR2 YYNGEE. V was cut by 5 bases and J by 6 bases, with 8 bases left in between. The CDR3 covers 11 residues.

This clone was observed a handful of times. CDR3 sequence (DNA): TGTGCCAGCACCACCGGCTCAGGGTCGCGCTTCACCGGGGAGCTGTTTTTT. Translating gives CASTTGSGSRFTGELFF. J is TRBJ2-2 and V is TRBV7-9; D might be TRBD1 (5 bases). Per germline, CDR1 SEHNR and CDR2 FQNEAQ (reference sequence). V was pared by 7 bases and J by 4 bases, with 22 bases between. The CDR3 loop spans 17 amino acids.

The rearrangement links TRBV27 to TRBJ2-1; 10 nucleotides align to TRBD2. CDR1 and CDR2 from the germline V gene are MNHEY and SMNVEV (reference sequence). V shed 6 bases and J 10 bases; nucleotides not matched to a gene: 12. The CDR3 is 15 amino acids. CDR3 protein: CASSLHLAGVLEQFF. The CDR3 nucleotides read TGTGCCAGCAGCCTACACCTAGCGGGGGTACTCGAGCAGTTCTTC.

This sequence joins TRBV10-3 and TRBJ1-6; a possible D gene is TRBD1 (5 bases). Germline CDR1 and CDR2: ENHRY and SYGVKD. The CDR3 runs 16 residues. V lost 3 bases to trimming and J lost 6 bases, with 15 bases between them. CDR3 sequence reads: CAISEFLGGTNSPLHF. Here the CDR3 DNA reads TGTGCCATCAGTGAATTTTTGGGGGGGACTAATTCACCCCTCCACTTT.

The DNA for the CDR3 is TGTGCCAGCAGCTTAGCAGGCGGATCCTCCTACGAGCAGTACTTC. This codes for CASSLAGGSSYEQYF. The chain has TRBV7-8 and TRBJ2-7, with D unresolved. Trimming shortened V by 0 bases and J by 0 bases, and 9 bases separated the two germline ends. The CDR3 spans 15 residues. Germline values: CDR1 SGHVS, CDR2 FQNEAQ. The entire variable domain, with the rest obtained from reference TRBV7-8 and TRBJ2-7, is as follows: GAGVSQSPRYKVAKRGQDVALRCDPISGHVSLFWYQQALGQGPEFLTYFQNEAQLDKSGLPSDRFFAERPEGSVSTLKIQRTQQEDSAVYLCASSLAGGSSYEQYFGPGTRLTVT.

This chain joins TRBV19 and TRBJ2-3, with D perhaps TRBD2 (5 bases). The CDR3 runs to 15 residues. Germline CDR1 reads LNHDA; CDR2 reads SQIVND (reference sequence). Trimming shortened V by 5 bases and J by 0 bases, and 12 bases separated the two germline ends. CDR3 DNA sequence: TGTGCCAGTAGTCCAGCGGTAACTAGCACAGATACGCAGTATTTT. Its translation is CASSPAVTSTDTQYF.

The CDR3 spells CASRRGQETQYF. The CDR3 DNA reads as TGTGCCAGCAGGCGGGGCCAAGAGACCCAGTACTTC. The chain employs TRBV27 and TRBJ2-5, with TRBD2 as a possible D gene (6 bases). Germline V gene data show CDR1 as MNHEY and CDR2 as SMNVEV (reference sequence). V dropped 6 bases and J dropped 1 base, with 6 bases sitting between them. The CDR3 loop spans 12 amino acids.

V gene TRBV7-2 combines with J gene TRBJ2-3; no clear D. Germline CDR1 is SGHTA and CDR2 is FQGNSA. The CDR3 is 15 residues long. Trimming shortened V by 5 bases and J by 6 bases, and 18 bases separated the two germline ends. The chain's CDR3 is CASSDVSILRDTQYF. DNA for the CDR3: TGTGCCAGCAGCGACGTTTCGATCCTGAGGGATACGCAGTATTTT.

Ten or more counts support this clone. For the CDR3, the DNA is TGTGCCAGCAGCTTAGAGAATTCCGGCTACACCTTC. This sequence encodes CASSLENSGYTF. The chain uses TRBV7-9 and TRBJ1-2, with unresolved D. CDR3 length equals 12 residues. Trimming left V 1 base short and J 8 bases short, with 8 bases between. Germline V gene sequence: CDR1 SEHNR, CDR2 FQNEAQ (reference sequence).

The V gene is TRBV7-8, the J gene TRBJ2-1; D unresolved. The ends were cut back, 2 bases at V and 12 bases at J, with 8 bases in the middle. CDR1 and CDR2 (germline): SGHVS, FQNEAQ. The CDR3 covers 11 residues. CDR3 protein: CASSLTYGQFF. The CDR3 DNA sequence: TGTGCCAGCAGCTTAACGTACGGGCAGTTCTTC.

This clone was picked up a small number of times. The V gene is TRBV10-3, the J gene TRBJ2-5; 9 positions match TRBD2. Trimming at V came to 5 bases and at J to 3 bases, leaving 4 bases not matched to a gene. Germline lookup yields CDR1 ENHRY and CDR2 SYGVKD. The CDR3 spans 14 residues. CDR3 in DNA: TGTGCCATCAGTTCTAGCGGGACTAAAGAGACCCAGTACTTC. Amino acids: CAISSSGTKETQYF.

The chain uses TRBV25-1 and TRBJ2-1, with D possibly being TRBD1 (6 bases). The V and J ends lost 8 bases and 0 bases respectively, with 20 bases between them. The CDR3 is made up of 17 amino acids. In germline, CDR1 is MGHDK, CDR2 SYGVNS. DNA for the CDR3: TGTGCCAGCCGGGGACGGTTGGGGACAACCTCCTACAATGAGCAGTTCTTC. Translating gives CASRGRLGTTSYNEQFF.

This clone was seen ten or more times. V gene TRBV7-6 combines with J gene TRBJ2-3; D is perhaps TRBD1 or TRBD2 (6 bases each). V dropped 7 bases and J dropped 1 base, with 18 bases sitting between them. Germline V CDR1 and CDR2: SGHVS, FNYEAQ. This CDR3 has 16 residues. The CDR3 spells CASNQGSGARTDTQYF. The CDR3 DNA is TGTGCCAGCAATCAGGGATCGGGGGCGCGCACAGATACGCAGTATTTT.

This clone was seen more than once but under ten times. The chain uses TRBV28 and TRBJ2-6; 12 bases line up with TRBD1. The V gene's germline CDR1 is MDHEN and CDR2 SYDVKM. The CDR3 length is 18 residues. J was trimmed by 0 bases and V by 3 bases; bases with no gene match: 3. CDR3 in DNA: TGTGCCAGCAGTTTGGGACAGGGGGCTAGCTCTGGGGCCAACGTCCTGACTTTC. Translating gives CASSLGQGASSGANVLTF.